This TCR beta chain was sequenced during a study of blood T cell repertoires in COVID-19. Study-level background: Acute and convalescent COVID-19 specimens originated in the United States, Italy and Spain.

The cohort comprised adults aged roughly 18 to 95 years residing in approximately 25 US areas. Participants were placed into cohorts based on the clinical history they reported. For recovered donors of Cohort 3, there were two negative PCRs, clearance, or symptom resolution. The protocol was immunoSEQ multiplex PCR, while the TCRdb copy is restricted to in-frame clones and leaves out a portion. The sample lists roughly 360,000 clones, around 87% occurring once. With 5 bases removed from V and 4 bases from J, the gap between germline ends came to 15 bases. The CDR3 covers 14 residues. CDR1 and CDR2 from the germline V gene are SNHLY and FYNNEI.

The material sequenced was PBMCs or T cells enriched from blood (not recorded which). The sequence derives from a man aged 25-45 years who had recovered from COVID-19. The genes are TRBV2 and TRBJ2-7; a possible D gene is TRBD1 (5 bases). In DNA, the CDR3 is TGTGCCAGCAGTCTCAACAGGCGGTCGTACGAGCAGTACTTC. Its translation is CASSLNRRSYEQYF.